The following is a T cell receptor beta chain sequence with its context. No antigen is known for it. CDR1 is SGHTA and CDR2 is FQGNSA in the germline V gene. CDR3 length equals 15 residues. The V end was cut by 4 bases, the J end by 4 bases, with 15 bases between. This entry belongs to a study of T cell responses to AZD1222 COVID-19 vaccine. Looking at the study overall: Both about-4-week and about-12-week second-dose recipients were combined.

The table came from immunoSEQ multiplex PCR; TCRdb's copy has only in-frame clones and leaves some out. The table shows 86,000 or so clones, with around 90% occurring only once. General observations from the study: Only 5 or 6 people who got AZD1222 tested seropositive at baseline. The study found vaccine-associated CD4 TCRs spanning spike, dominant at 160-218 and 743-854. Spike-specific TCR breadth and depth both grew after two AZD1222 doses.

The chain couples TRBV7-2 to TRBJ2-3, with D uncertain. The sample in question was peripheral blood, obtained on day 0 of AZD1222 vaccination. The receptor's source is an adult in good health. The CDR3 region is CASSSTFLGADTQYF. In nucleotides, the CDR3 is TGTGCCAGCAGCTCGACCTTCTTAGGCGCAGATACGCAGTATTTT.